The TCR beta chain under discussion was sequenced for a study of blood T cell repertoires in COVID-19. Study details: The United States, Italy and Spain were the sources of the acute and convalescent COVID-19 samples. PBMCs, B-cell-depleted T cells, or T cells provided the cDNA or gDNA that made up the material.

After removal of 0 bases from V and 5 bases from J, the junction contained 8 bases not matched to a gene. CDR1 is SGHRS and CDR2 is YFSETQ in the germline V gene. The CDR3 covers 15 residues. Per the original data handling: Using reference gene primer amplification, nucleated cell counts were estimated. The repertoire was sequenced with immunoSEQ multiplex PCR; TCRdb's copy has only in-frame clones and lacks some. The DNA was the basis for D and trimming; V, J and clone size are from that table. The sample consists of about 87,000 clones, roughly 84% of them appearing once. Seattle enrolled patients during active infection and tracked them longitudinally.

The sequence was collected from a woman of 80 years or more with COVID-19, enrolled during active disease. The source material was peripheral blood. The V and J genes are TRBV5-1 and TRBJ2-7; 7 bases align to TRBD2. DNA of the CDR3: TGCGCCAGCAGCTTGGTCGCGGGAGACACCCACGAGCAGTACTTC. This codes for CASSLVAGDTHEQYF.